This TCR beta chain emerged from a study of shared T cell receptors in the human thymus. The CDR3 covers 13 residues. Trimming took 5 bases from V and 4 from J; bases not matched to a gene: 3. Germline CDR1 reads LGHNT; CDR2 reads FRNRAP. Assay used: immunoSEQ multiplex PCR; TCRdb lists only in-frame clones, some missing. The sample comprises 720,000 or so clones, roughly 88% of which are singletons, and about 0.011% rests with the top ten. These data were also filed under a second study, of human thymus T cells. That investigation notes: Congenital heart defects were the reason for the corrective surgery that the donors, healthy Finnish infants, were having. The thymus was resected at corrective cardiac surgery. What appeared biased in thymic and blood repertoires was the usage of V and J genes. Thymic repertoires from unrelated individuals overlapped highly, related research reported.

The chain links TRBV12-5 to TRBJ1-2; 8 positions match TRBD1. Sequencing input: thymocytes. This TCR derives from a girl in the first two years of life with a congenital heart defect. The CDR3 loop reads CASGPDRVYGYTF. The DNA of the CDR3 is TGTGCTAGTGGTCCGGACAGGGTCTATGGCTACACCTTC.